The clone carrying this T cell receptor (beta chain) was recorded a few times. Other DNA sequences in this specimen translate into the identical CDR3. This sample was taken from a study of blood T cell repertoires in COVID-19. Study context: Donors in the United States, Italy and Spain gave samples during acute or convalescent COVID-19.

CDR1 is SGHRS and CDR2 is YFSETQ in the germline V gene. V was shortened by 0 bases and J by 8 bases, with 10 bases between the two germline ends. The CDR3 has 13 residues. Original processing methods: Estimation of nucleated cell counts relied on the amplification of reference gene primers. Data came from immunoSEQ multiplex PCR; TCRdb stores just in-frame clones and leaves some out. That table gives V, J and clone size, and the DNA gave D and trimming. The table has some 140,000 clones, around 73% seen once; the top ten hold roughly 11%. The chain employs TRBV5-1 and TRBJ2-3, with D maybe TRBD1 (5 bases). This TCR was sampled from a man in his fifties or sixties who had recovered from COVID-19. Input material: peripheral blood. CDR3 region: CASSLEGLGTQYF. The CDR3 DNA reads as TGCGCCAGCAGCTTGGAGGGGCTGGGTACGCAGTATTTT.